This record looks at one T cell receptor beta chain sequence and its context. This entry belongs to a study of cytomegalovirus exposure and HLA in healthy donors. The PCR had 60 Vbeta and 13 Jbeta primers. Generated by immunoSEQ multiplex PCR, the TCRdb table keeps only in-frame clones and is missing some. The record lists roughly 120,000 clones, of which the ten most abundant hold over 0.8%. Unmatched junction bases numbered 10, after V lost 4 bases and J lost 7 bases. In germline, CDR1 is MNHEY, CDR2 SVGAGI. The CDR3 totals 15 residues. Sequencing was carried out using PBMCs. This chain links TRBV6-5 with TRBJ2-7, with 10 nucleotides matching TRBD1. This TCR came from a man younger than 35 in good health and CMV-seronegative. The CDR3 coding sequence is TGTGCCAGCAGTTCCCGGGACAGGGGTTCTAAGGAGCAGTACTTC. Protein: CASSSRDRGSKEQYF.